Presented here are 14 T cell receptor beta chains from one specimen sequenced in a study of radiation and T cells in renal cell carcinoma. The protocol was immunoSEQ multiplex PCR, while the TCRdb copy is restricted to in-frame clones and leaves out a portion. In the table there are 50,000 to 70,000 clones, roughly 80% of which are singletons. Time point reported: blood 4 weeks post-SBRT, at nephrectomy. The treatment was: 15 Gy SBRT to primary tumor, nephrectomy 4 weeks later. Sequencing used blood, obtained from a patient whose treatment included radiotherapy and nephrectomy. Receptors originate from a man aged 55 to 69 with renal cell carcinoma.

This clone was seen only a few times. CDR3 residues: CASSPGAGTSTDTQYF. CDR3 in DNA: TGTGCCAGCAGCCCTGGAGCCGGGACTAGTACAGATACGCAGTATTTT. The rearrangement uses TRBV9 and TRBJ2-3; 8 bases are a match to TRBD2. V gave up 4 bases and J gave up 3 bases; unmatched junction bases: 10. The CDR3 is made up of 16 amino acids. Germline CDR1 is SGDLS and CDR2 is YYNGEE.

The J gene is TRBJ1-1, the V gene TRBV6-6; 8 nucleotides align to TRBD1. V dropped 2 bases and J dropped 0; count of bases not matched to a gene: 2. CDR1 MNHNY and CDR2 SVGAGI come from the germline V gene (reference sequence). There are 15 residues in the CDR3. The CDR3 protein is CASSYTGQVNTEAFF. As DNA, the CDR3 is TGTGCCAGCAGTTACACGGGACAGGTGAACACTGAAGCTTTCTTT.

The CDR3 region has the DNA TGTGCCAGCAGCCGACGGGACATACTAAAAGCTTTCTTT. This encodes CASSRRDILKAFF. The V and J genes are TRBV5-6 and TRBJ1-1; D might be TRBD1 (6 bases). From germline, CDR1 is SGHDT and CDR2 YYEEEE. The CDR3 extends over 13 amino acids. V gave up 4 bases and J gave up 9 bases, with 16 bases separating them. The full variable domain, rest sourced from reference TRBV5-6 and TRBJ1-1, is DAGVTQSPTHLIKTRGQQVTLRCSPKSGHDTVSWYQQALGQGPQFIFQYYEEEERQRGNFPDRFSGHQFPNYSSELNVNALLLGDSALYLCASSRRDILKAFFGQGTRLTVV.

The V call is TRBV6-5, the J call TRBJ1-2; TRBD1 is a possible D gene (5 bases). This CDR3 is 13 amino acids long. V was pared by 4 bases and J by 8 bases, with 14 bases between. Germline CDR1 reads MNHEY; CDR2 reads SVGAGI. CDR3 DNA sequence: TGTGCCAGCAGTTCGGGGGAGGTCCTGGGCTACACCTTC. This codes for CASSSGEVLGYTF.

The table lists this clone with a count of one. This chain connects TRBV15 to TRBJ1-2; no reliable D call. V was clipped by 1 base and J by 2 bases, with 5 bases between them. Germline V lookup: CDR1 LNHNV, CDR2 YYDKDF (reference sequence). The CDR3 totals 13 residues. The CDR3 sequence: CATSRGQNYGYTF. The CDR3 region has the DNA TGTGCCACCAGCAGAGGGCAGAACTATGGCTACACCTTC. Full variable domain (rest looked up from reference TRBV15 and TRBJ1-2): DAMVIQNPRYQVTQFGKPVTLSCSQTLNHNVMYWYQQKSSQAPKLLFHYYDKDFNNEADTPDNFQSRRPNTSFCFLDIRSPGLGDTAMYLCATSRGQNYGYTFGSGTRLTVV.

The chain joins TRBV27 to TRBJ1-1; TRBD1 might be the D (6 bases). Germline loops: CDR1 MNHEY, CDR2 SMNVEV (reference sequence). This CDR3 contains 15 residues. V gave up 6 bases and J gave up 1 base, with 15 bases separating them. CDR3 region: CASRTVPRGNTEAFF. The CDR3 nucleotides read TGTGCCAGCAGGACCGTGCCCAGGGGGAACACTGAAGCTTTCTTT.

The chain joins TRBV15 to TRBJ2-3; D remains ambiguous. Looked up from germline, CDR1 is LNHNV and CDR2 is YYDKDF (reference sequence). The CDR3 has 13 residues. Trimming cost V 0 bases and J 8 bases, with 9 bases left between them. The CDR3 sequence: CATSRDMTATQYF. In DNA form, the CDR3 reads TGTGCCACCAGCAGAGATATGACGGCTACGCAGTATTTT. The full variable domain, completed using reference TRBV15 and TRBJ2-3, is DAMVIQNPRYQVTQFGKPVTLSCSQTLNHNVMYWYQQKSSQAPKLLFHYYDKDFNNEADTPDNFQSRRPNTSFCFLDIRSPGLGDTAMYLCATSRDMTATQYFGPGTRLTVL.

The genes are TRBV4-3 and TRBJ2-1, with a tentative D call TRBD2 (5 bases). The germline V gene encodes CDR1 LGHNA and CDR2 YSLEER. CDR3 length: 15 residues. V lost 8 bases and J lost 1, with 15 bases in between. The CDR3 here is CASSREGPSYNEQFF. CDR3 DNA: TGCGCCAGCTCCCGTGAGGGCCCTTCCTACAATGAGCAGTTCTTC.

This chain joins TRBV6-6 and TRBJ1-5; D uncertain. The V gene lost 2 bases and the J gene lost 5 bases, with 7 bases spanning the gap. The CDR3 has 13 residues. Germline lookup yields CDR1 MNHNY and CDR2 SVGAGI (reference sequence). The CDR3 here is CASSYVRDQPQHF. The CDR3 DNA reads as TGTGCCAGCAGTTACGTCCGCGATCAGCCCCAGCATTTT.

The V gene is TRBV5-1, the J gene TRBJ1-3; D unclear. CDR1 is SGHRS and CDR2 is YFSETQ in the germline V gene. The V and J ends lost 3 bases and 4 bases respectively, with 11 bases between them. The CDR3 has 14 amino acids. CDR3 sequence reads: CASSSGDGGNTIYF. For the CDR3, the DNA is TGCGCCAGCAGCTCGGGCGATGGGGGAAACACCATATATTTT.

The CDR3 is CASSWAGQGVLGYTF. In nucleotides, the CDR3 is TGTGCCAGCAGCTGGGCTGGTCAGGGCGTATTGGGCTACACCTTC. The chain employs TRBV5-6 and TRBJ1-2; weak D call: TRBD1 (5 bases). Germline assignment: CDR1 SGHDT and CDR2 YYEEEE. There are 15 residues in the CDR3. V was pared by 3 bases and J by 8 bases, with 20 bases between. The full variable domain, rest sourced from reference TRBV5-6 and TRBJ1-2, is DAGVTQSPTHLIKTRGQQVTLRCSPKSGHDTVSWYQQALGQGPQFIFQYYEEEERQRGNFPDRFSGHQFPNYSSELNVNALLLGDSALYLCASSWAGQGVLGYTFGSGTRLTVV.

This chain joins TRBV10-3 and TRBJ1-4; perhaps TRBD1 as D (6 bases). V shed 5 bases and J shed 8 bases, with 15 bases lying between them. The CDR3 runs to 14 residues. Germline values: CDR1 ENHRY, CDR2 SYGVKD. CDR3 protein: CAISLDRGPEKLFF. For the CDR3, the DNA is TGTGCCATCAGTTTGGACAGAGGTCCCGAAAAACTGTTTTTT.

V is TRBV9 and J is TRBJ1-1; D remains ambiguous. The CDR3 contains 13 residues. V lost 2 bases, J lost 1 base, and 6 bases lay in between. The germline V gene has CDR1 SGDLS and CDR2 YYNGEE. CDR3 DNA: TGTGCCAGCAGCGTTCAACAGAACACTGAAGCTTTCTTT. It yields the protein CASSVQQNTEAFF.

This chain links TRBV6-1 with TRBJ2-3; D is perhaps TRBD1 or TRBD2 (6 bases each). Germline V gives CDR1 MNHNS, CDR2 SASEGT. The germline V and J ends were trimmed by 2 bases and 0 bases, with 12 bases remaining between them. CDR3 length: 16 residues. The chain's CDR3 is CASSERGTTSTDTQYF. In nucleotides, the CDR3 is TGTGCCAGCAGTGAACGCGGGACAACTAGCACAGATACGCAGTATTTT.